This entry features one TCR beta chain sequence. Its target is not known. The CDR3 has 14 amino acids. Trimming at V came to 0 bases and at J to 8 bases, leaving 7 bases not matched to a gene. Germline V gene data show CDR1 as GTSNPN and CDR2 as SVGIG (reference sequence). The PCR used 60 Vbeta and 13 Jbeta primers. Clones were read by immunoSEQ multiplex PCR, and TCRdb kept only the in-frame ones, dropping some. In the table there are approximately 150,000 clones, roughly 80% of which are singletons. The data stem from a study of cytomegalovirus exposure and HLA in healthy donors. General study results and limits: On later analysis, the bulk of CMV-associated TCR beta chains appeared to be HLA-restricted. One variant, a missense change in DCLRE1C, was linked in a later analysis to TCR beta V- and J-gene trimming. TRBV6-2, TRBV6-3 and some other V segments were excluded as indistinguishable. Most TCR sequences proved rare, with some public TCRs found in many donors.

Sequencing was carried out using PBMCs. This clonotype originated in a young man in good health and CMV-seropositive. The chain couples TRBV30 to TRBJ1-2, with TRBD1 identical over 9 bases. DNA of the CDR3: TGTGCCTGGAGTGTGACAGGGGGAGGAGGCGGCTACACCTTC. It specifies CAWSVTGGGGGYTF.